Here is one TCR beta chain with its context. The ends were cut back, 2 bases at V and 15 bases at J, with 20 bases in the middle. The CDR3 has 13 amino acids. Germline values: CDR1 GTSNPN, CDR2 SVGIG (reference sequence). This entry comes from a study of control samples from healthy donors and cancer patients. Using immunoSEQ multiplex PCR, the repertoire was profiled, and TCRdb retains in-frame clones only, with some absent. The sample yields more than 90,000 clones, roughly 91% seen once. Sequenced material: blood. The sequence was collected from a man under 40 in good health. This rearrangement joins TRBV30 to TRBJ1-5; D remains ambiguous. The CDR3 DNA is TGTGCCTGGAGTTTAGGTCCCCTGACGCCCACGCATTTT. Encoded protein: CAWSLGPLTPTHF.